The entry below gives a single T cell receptor beta chain sequence along with its context. This clonotype has at least ten counts. Its antigen remains undetermined. No quality values exist for individual bases; no much larger clone is one base distant. This specimen belongs to a study of human T cells and chemical hapten exposure (dated by TCRdb to about 2021). Background on the whole study: For sensitization, 2% DPC in acetone was applied to an approximately 2 cm by approximately 2 cm area of upper inner arm skin. Throughout the study period of about 25 weeks, patients also received therapeutic DPC doses to the scalp every week. Patch testing was performed on the upper back with Finn chambers containing 0.01% DPC, and the patch tests were scored after 6 days according to International Contact Dermatitis Research Group standards. Most of the patients in the cohort were female, and the cohort covered alopecia areata with under or over 50% scalp involvement, alopecia totalis and alopecia universalis. The libraries were sequenced as a pool, and the TCR yield per sample differed mostly because of small variations in library volumes within the pool. In alopecia patients, the study followed how the peripheral blood TCR repertoire changed in vivo over primary and secondary sensitization to diphenylcyclopropenone (DPC), a hapten. Blood samples were taken from patients before sensitization (week 0) and at 2, 6 and about 24 weeks after DPC sensitization. Approximately 28 alopecia patients provided blood for TCR sequencing at one to four time points (pre-sensitization, 2, 6 and 24 weeks).

The library came from RACE. The run used a NextSeq 500. Library preparation attached unique molecular identifiers to individual cDNA molecules for quantitative, reproducible TCR counting. For every blood RNA sample, sequencing covered both the TCR alpha and TCR beta chains. The paper's processing steps were these. The median number of TCRs per sample was around 100,000, ranging from roughly 23,224 to 700,000. V, J and CDR3 annotation of the TCR reads was carried out using the Decombinator software suite. For PS versus PT1 abundance plots, all samples were subsampled to the same number of TCRs (28,000). Expanded TCRs were defined as absent before sensitization and observed at least eight times at the 2-week time point. In TCRdb, the public reads were trimmed at Q25 with fastp and aligned with MiXCR, with productive beta chains retained. CDR3 protein sequences are deduplicated, and each keeps its most common genes and DNA. For this entry, the V and J calls and clone size follow TCRdb and not the study's own pipeline. This sample has almost 40,000 distinct CDR3 sequences in its table, and roughly 7.2% of those were observed once. Roughly 1.3% of the sample is taken by the ten largest.

Based on the germline V gene, the CDR1 and CDR2 sequences are KGHSH and LQKENI. The trim is 6 bases for V and 6 bases for J, with a gap of 20 bases between the germline ends. Including the terminal cysteine and phenylalanine, the CDR3 comprises 15 residues. Only CDR3 DNA is held: 45 bases, read in frame from base 1. The time point label corresponds to: pre-sensitization, week 0. What the treatment or condition label conveys for this sample: therapeutic diphenylcyclopropenone sensitization with weekly scalp DPC. Blood at each patch-test visit was drawn before the patch test was applied. Patients were eligible if aged 18 to 70, diagnosed with alopecia and judged suitable for DPC therapy, and pregnant patients were excluded. Unfractionated whole blood was collected in Tempus Blood RNA tubes, and total RNA was extracted from that blood. On the study overall, not on this receptor specifically: Patch test score was positively correlated with the number of PT1 expanded TCRs, with significance at thresholds 8, 16 and 32 but not at 4. After repeated subsampling, changes were observed in the strength of the expansion versus patch-test correlation and in the threshold at which the correlation became significant. The number of TCRs above 1 in 1000 frequency did not change with DPC sensitization; there was no evidence of global repertoire structure alterations. Compared with pre-sensitization or healthy control sets, expanded TCRs formed significantly more large CDR3 similarity clusters, which is consistent with antigen-driven responses. Alopecia, a presumed autoimmune disease, was present in all patients, so the immune response of the patients might differ from that of healthy individuals.

This TCR was sampled from a woman aged 45 to 65 with alopecia areata. Some clones in this sample may be carry-over from other donors' samples. The chain links TRBV18 with TRBJ1-1; possibly the D gene is TRBD1, per 6 matching bases. The material sequenced was whole blood, taken in connection with sensitization to the hapten diphenylcyclopropenone (DPC). The CDR3 protein sequence reads: CASSPGRQGFAEAFF. The bases read TGTGCCAGCTCCCCGGGCAGGCAGGGGTTCGCTGAAGCTTTCTTT.